This T cell receptor beta chain is drawn from a study of shared clonotypes between healthy human individuals. V lost 4 bases and J 5 bases, leaving 15 bases between the germline ends. This CDR3 comprises 14 residues. Germline V CDR1 and CDR2: MDHEN, SYDVKM. Clones were sequenced by immunoSEQ multiplex PCR, and TCRdb holds only the in-frame ones, with some missing. Of around 240,000 clones in the sample, 60% to 80% were seen once. The chain combines TRBV28 with TRBJ2-7; weak D call: TRBD1 (7 bases). Sequencing was performed on memory CD4+ T cells sorted from blood. As to subset: CD45RA-negative fraction. This receptor was obtained from a man aged 25 to 40 in good health. CDR3 in DNA: TGTGCCAGCAGTTCACGACAGGGAGGCCACGAGCAGTACTTC. This gives the protein CASSSRQGGHEQYF.